This T cell receptor beta chain was captured by sequencing in a study of blood T cell repertoires in COVID-19. Study context: Sources were T cells, B-cell-depleted T cells, or PBMCs; the material itself was cDNA or gDNA.

Trimming removed 0 bases from V and 0 bases from J, with 8 bases in between. This CDR3 is built from 15 residues. The germline gives CDR1 SGHRS, CDR2 YFSETQ. TCRdb keeps only in-frame clones here, not all; method: immunoSEQ multiplex PCR. The sample has some 140,000 clones, under 90% seen once. The source is an older woman with active or convalescent COVID-19. The chain couples TRBV5-1 to TRBJ2-3; TRBD2 is a possible D gene (6 bases). The material sequenced was peripheral blood. The CDR3 DNA reads as TGCGCCAGCAGCTTGGCGGCGGGAAGCACAGATACGCAGTATTTT. It translates to CASSLAAGSTDTQYF.